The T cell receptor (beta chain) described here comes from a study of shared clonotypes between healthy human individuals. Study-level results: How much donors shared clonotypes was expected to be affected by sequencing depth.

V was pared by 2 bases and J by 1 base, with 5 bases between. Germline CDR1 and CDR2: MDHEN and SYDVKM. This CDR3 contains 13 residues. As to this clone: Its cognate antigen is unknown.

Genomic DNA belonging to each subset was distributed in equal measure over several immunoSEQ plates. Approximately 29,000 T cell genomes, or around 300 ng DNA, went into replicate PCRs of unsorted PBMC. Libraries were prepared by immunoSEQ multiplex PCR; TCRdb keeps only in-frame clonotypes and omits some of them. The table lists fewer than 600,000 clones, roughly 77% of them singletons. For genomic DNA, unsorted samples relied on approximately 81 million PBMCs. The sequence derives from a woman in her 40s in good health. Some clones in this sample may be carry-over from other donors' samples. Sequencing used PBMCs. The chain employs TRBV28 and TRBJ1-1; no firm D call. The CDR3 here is CASSLGWNTEAFF. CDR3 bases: TGTGCCAGCAGTTTAGGGTGGAACACTGAAGCTTTCTTT.